The T cell receptor beta chain described here comes from a study of blood T cell repertoires in COVID-19. This CDR3 has 16 residues. Per the germline V gene, CDR1 is SGHAT and CDR2 is FQNNGV. Trimming took off 5 bases at V and 4 bases at J, with 15 bases between the two ends. Libraries were prepared by immunoSEQ multiplex PCR; TCRdb keeps only in-frame clonotypes and omits some of them. The sample yields approximately 300,000 clones, 90% seen once. Those enrolled, adults aged roughly 18 to 89 years, came from some 25 US areas. The sequence derives from a woman younger than 30 with acute COVID-19. The chain is built from TRBV11-2 and TRBJ1-6; D is undetermined. The source material was PBMCs or T cells enriched from blood (not recorded which). The CDR3 protein is CASSRGRDRYNSPLHF. DNA for the CDR3: TGTGCCAGCAGCCGAGGGCGGGATCGGTATAATTCACCCCTCCACTTT.